The 5 T cell receptor beta chains reported below all come from one sample, sequenced in a study of cytomegalovirus exposure and HLA in healthy donors. PCR used 60 Vbeta primers and 13 Jbeta primers. Clones were sequenced by immunoSEQ multiplex PCR, and TCRdb holds only the in-frame ones, with some missing. In the table there are more than 150,000 clones, about 79% of which are singletons. Sequenced: PBMCs. These receptors were obtained from a man younger than 30 in good health and CMV-seronegative.

The J gene is TRBJ1-3, the V gene TRBV7-8, with D hard to call. Germline V gene lookup returns CDR1 SGHVS and CDR2 FQNEAQ. CDR3 size: 13 residues. V lost 3 bases to trimming and J lost 4 bases, with 7 bases between them. The CDR3 nucleotides read TGTGCCAGCAGCTTCAACGAGGGAAACACCATATATTTT. Amino acids: CASSFNEGNTIYF. Combining the CDR3 with reference TRBV7-8 and TRBJ1-3 gives the whole variable domain GAGVSQSPRYKVAKRGQDVALRCDPISGHVSLFWYQQALGQGPEFLTYFQNEAQLDKSGLPSDRFFAERPEGSVSTLKIQRTQQEDSAVYLCASSFNEGNTIYFGEGSWLTVV.

The V and J genes are TRBV28 and TRBJ2-7; 10 positions agree with TRBD2. Germline CDR1 is MDHEN and CDR2 is SYDVKM. Germline trimming cut 7 bases from V and 0 bases from J; bases unmatched to any gene: 6. The CDR3 extends over 15 amino acids. The CDR3 DNA is TGTGCCAGCACCATAAGCGGGGGGGGCTCCTACGAGCAGTACTTC. Translation: CASTISGGGSYEQYF.

The J gene is TRBJ2-1, the V gene TRBV9; 13 nucleotides agree with TRBD2. This CDR3 has 16 residues. V was clipped by 4 bases and J by 5 bases; unmatched bases: 6. The germline V gene has CDR1 SGDLS and CDR2 YYNGEE. The CDR3 region has the DNA TGTGCCAGCAGCCCCCGGACTAGCGGGAGTAACAATGAGCAGTTCTTC. Translation gives CASSPRTSGSNNEQFF.

Notes on this clone: Its ends do not fully match the called genes, so a read error is possible. The chain couples TRBV7-9 to TRBJ2-7, with 7 bases fitting TRBD1. CDR3 length: 16 residues. Per the germline V gene, CDR1 is SEHNR and CDR2 is FQNEAQ (reference sequence). The CDR3 loop reads CSSSLFGTESSYEQYF. CDR3 sequence (DNA): TGTTCCAGCAGCTTATTCGGGACAGAAAGCTCCTACGAGCAGTACTTC.

The chain links TRBV27 to TRBJ2-3, with TRBD2 identical over 15 bases. The CDR3 covers 19 residues. The V and J ends lost 5 bases and 2 bases, in that order; junction bases with no gene match: 11. CDR1 is MNHEY, CDR2 SMNVEV, per germline (reference sequence). The CDR3 nucleotides are TGTGCCAGCAGTGCCTATGGGACTAGCGGGAGGATTTCCACAGATACGCAGTATTTT. Its translation: CASSAYGTSGRISTDTQYF.